These 21 T cell receptor beta chains were sequenced from one sample in a study of T cell responses to AZD1222 COVID-19 vaccine. Sequencing used immunoSEQ multiplex PCR; TCRdb keeps in-frame clones, though not all of them. The sample lists around 100,000 clones; more than 90% were seen once. The sample here was peripheral blood, taken on day 0 of AZD1222 vaccination. The source is an adult in good health.

Comment on this clone: A junction boundary mismatches the germline segment, possibly from a read error. J is TRBJ1-3 and V is TRBV6-5, with a tentative D call TRBD1 (5 bases). The CDR3 has 11 residues. The germline CDR1 and CDR2 sequences are MNHEY and SVGAGI. The CDR3 sequence: CASPSGNIIYF. In DNA form, the CDR3 reads TGTGCCAGCCCTTCAGGGAACATCATATATTTT.

The chain employs TRBV2 and TRBJ1-2; D is unresolved. Germline CDR1 is SNHLY and CDR2 is FYNNEI. This CDR3 is 18 amino acids long. Trimming cost V 0 bases and J 8 bases, with 25 bases left between them. The chain's CDR3 is CASSEALFLVAPLRGYTF. The CDR3 coding sequence is TGTGCCAGCAGTGAAGCGCTCTTTTTAGTAGCCCCGCTTCGCGGCTACACCTTC.

This chain joins TRBV11-3 and TRBJ1-2; D is ambiguous. Germline lookup yields CDR1 SGHNT and CDR2 YENEEA. This CDR3 has 12 residues. Trimming shortened V by 3 bases and J by 3 bases, and 5 bases separated the two germline ends. CDR3 region: CASSFGYYGYTF. In DNA form, the CDR3 reads TGTGCCAGCAGCTTCGGATACTATGGCTACACCTTC.

The chain links TRBV10-2 to TRBJ1-2; D is uncertain. The V gene's germline CDR1 is WSHSY and CDR2 SAAADI. V was pared by 6 bases and J by 5 bases, with 16 bases between. The CDR3 contains 14 residues. The CDR3 region has the DNA TGCGCCAGCAGCATGGACCGCGAGAAGTATGGCTACACCTTC. It yields the protein CASSMDREKYGYTF.

The chain's CDR3 is CASRGYANTEAFF. CDR3 nucleotide sequence: TGTGCCAGCAGAGGGTATGCGAACACTGAAGCTTTCTTT. This chain connects TRBV6-5 to TRBJ1-1; no firm D call. This CDR3 region has 13 residues. V was cut by 6 bases and J by 1 base, with 9 bases left in between. CDR1 and CDR2 (germline): MNHEY, SVGAGI.

This clone has a handful of counts. The chain has TRBV3-1 (or the pseudogene TRBV3-2) and TRBJ1-3; a possible D gene is TRBD1 (6 bases). The V and J ends lost 2 bases and 1 base respectively, with 15 bases between them. Germline CDR1 reads LGHDT; CDR2 reads YNNKEL (reference sequence). The CDR3 sequence is 17 residues long. The CDR3, as DNA: TGTGCCAGCAGCCAACTTAGCGGCAGGGGATCTGGAAACACCATATATTTT. Translation gives CASSQLSGRGSGNTIYF.

J is TRBJ1-1 and V is TRBV19, with D hard to call. This CDR3 comprises 17 residues. The V end lost 4 bases, the J end lost 1 base, and 19 bases lay between the germline ends. CDR1 and CDR2 from the germline V gene are LNHDA and SQIVND (reference sequence). DNA for the CDR3: TGTGCCAGTAGTAGGCTGTCTGGGCAGACTACGAACACTGAAGCTTTCTTT. It encodes CASSRLSGQTTNTEAFF.

The genes are TRBV5-1 and TRBJ1-5; unclear D gene. CDR3 length: 16 residues. Germline V gene sequence: CDR1 SGHRS, CDR2 YFSETQ. V was cut by 2 bases and J by 0 bases, with 12 bases left in between. The CDR3 DNA is TGCGCCAGCAGCTTAAAAGACTTCCATAGCAATCAGCCCCAGCATTTT. It specifies CASSLKDFHSNQPQHF. Complete variable domain (other parts from reference TRBV5-1 and TRBJ1-5): KAGVTQTPRYLIKTRGQQVTLSCSPISGHRSVSWYQQTPGQGLQFLFEYFSETQRNKGNFPGRFSGRQFSNSRSEMNVSTLELGDSALYLCASSLKDFHSNQPQHFGDGTRLSIL.

This chain links TRBV9 with TRBJ1-6; TRBD1 matches at 9 bases. J was trimmed by 9 bases and V by 3 bases; bases with no gene match: 4. Germline CDR1 SGDLS, CDR2 YYNGEE. The CDR3 totals 14 residues. CDR3 sequence: CASSGDREGSPLHF. CDR3 in DNA: TGTGCCAGCAGCGGGGACAGGGAGGGTTCACCCCTCCACTTT.

V and J are TRBV7-9 and TRBJ2-7; D is ambiguous. The CDR3 covers 14 residues. Germline CDR1 SEHNR, CDR2 FQNEAQ (reference sequence). Trimming pared 3 bases from V and 2 bases from J, leaving 11 bases between. The CDR3, as DNA: TGTGCCAGCAGCTTGTGGGATCTCACCTACGAGCAGTACTTC. This gives the protein CASSLWDLTYEQYF.

The chain combines TRBV9 with TRBJ1-2; D call uncertain. CDR1 and CDR2 from the germline V gene are SGDLS and YYNGEE. CDR3 length: 15 residues. V was clipped by 0 bases and J by 2 bases, with 11 bases between them. This chain's CDR3 is CASSVGPDRNYGYTF. DNA of the CDR3: TGTGCCAGCAGCGTAGGACCAGACCGAAACTATGGCTACACCTTC. Variable domain in full (rest from reference TRBV9 and TRBJ1-2): DSGVTQTPKHLITATGQRVTLRCSPRSGDLSVYWYQQSLDQGLQFLIQYYNGEERAKGNILERFSAQQFPDLHSELNLSSLELGDSALYFCASSVGPDRNYGYTFGSGTRLTVV.

This rearrangement joins TRBV21-1 to TRBJ2-6; the D segment call TRBD1 is taken from the table without a DNA check. TRBV21-1 is shown as a pseudogene. This CDR3 region has 17 residues. The CDR3 is CASSTPGQGTGANVLTF. The CDR3 region has the DNA TGTGCCAGCAGCACCCCAGGACAGGGTACTGGGGCCAACGTCCTGACTTTC.

This rearrangement joins TRBV18 to TRBJ2-7; TRBD1 matches 8 bases. This CDR3 is 17 amino acids long. The germline V gene has CDR1 KGHSH and CDR2 LQKENI. V lost 3 bases, J lost 1 base, and 11 bases stayed unmatched. The CDR3 is CASSPSSDREASYEQYF. The CDR3 bases are TGTGCCAGCTCACCTTCCTCGGACAGGGAGGCTTCCTACGAGCAGTACTTC.

V gene TRBV28 combines with J gene TRBJ2-2, with TRBD2 identical over 10 bases. Germline V gives CDR1 MDHEN, CDR2 SYDVKM. This CDR3 spans 16 amino acids. J was trimmed by 6 bases and V by 5 bases; bases with no gene match: 9. The DNA for the CDR3 is TGTGCCAGCAGTCCGCCGGGACTAGCGATGTCCGGGGAGCTGTTTTTT. Its translation: CASSPPGLAMSGELFF.

The chain joins TRBV7-9 to TRBJ1-2; the D gene is possibly TRBD1 (5 bases). Trimming removed 5 bases at V and 7 bases at J, with 14 bases between. Germline CDR1 and CDR2: SEHNR and FQNEAQ (reference sequence). The CDR3 spans 13 residues. CDR3 in amino acids: CASSGAGSPGYTF. CDR3 coding DNA: TGTGCCAGCAGCGGGGCGGGGTCCCCTGGCTACACCTTC.

This clone came up once. The CDR3 here is CASSIEGARVVAKNIQYF. For the CDR3, the DNA is TGTGCCAGTAGTATAGAGGGCGCAAGGGTGGTGGCCAAAAACATTCAGTACTTC. The V and J genes are TRBV19 and TRBJ2-4; D remains ambiguous. Germline V CDR1 and CDR2: LNHDA, SQIVND (reference sequence). This CDR3 is 18 amino acids long. Trimming removed 0 bases from V and 1 base from J, with 16 bases in between.

This rearrangement joins TRBV5-1 to TRBJ2-2; D perhaps matches TRBD1 (6 bases). The V and J ends lost 2 bases and 0 bases respectively, with 11 bases between them. Per the germline V gene, CDR1 is SGHRS and CDR2 is YFSETQ. The CDR3 runs to 16 residues. CDR3 sequence (DNA): TGCGCCAGCAGCTTCCAGACAGGCGCGAACACCGGGGAGCTGTTTTTT. The encoded protein is CASSFQTGANTGELFF.

The V and J genes are TRBV13 and TRBJ1-5; a possible D gene is TRBD1 (6 bases). The CDR3 runs 14 residues. Trimming left V 3 bases short and J 5 bases short, with 11 bases between. Germline V lookup: CDR1 PRHDT, CDR2 FYEKMQ (reference sequence). This CDR3 is CASSFGRGDQPQHF. The CDR3 bases are TGTGCCAGCAGCTTCGGCAGGGGTGATCAGCCCCAGCATTTT. Filled out from reference TRBV13 and TRBJ1-5, the complete variable domain reads AAGVIQSPRHLIKEKRETATLKCYPIPRHDTVYWYQQGPGQDPQFLISFYEKMQSDKGSIPDRFSAQQFSDYHSELNMSSLELGDSALYFCASSFGRGDQPQHFGDGTRLSIL.

This sequence joins TRBV19 and TRBJ1-5; D perhaps matches TRBD1 (6 bases). The germline V gene has CDR1 LNHDA and CDR2 SQIVND (reference sequence). V lost 9 bases and J 6 bases, leaving 15 bases between the germline ends. The CDR3 length is 13 residues. CDR3 region: CASRTDRIQPQHF. The CDR3 bases are TGTGCCAGCCGTACGGACAGAATTCAGCCCCAGCATTTT.

This chain uses TRBV20-1 with TRBJ2-1; 9 nucleotides align to TRBD2. V was pared by 4 bases and J by 2 bases, with 3 bases of the junction left unmatched. Germline CDR1 DFQATT, CDR2 SNEGSKA (reference sequence). The length of the CDR3 is 14 residues. CDR3 DNA: TGCAGTGCTACTGAGCGGGGGGCCTACAATGAGCAGTTCTTC. Translated: CSATERGAYNEQFF.

This chain uses TRBV3-1 (or the pseudogene TRBV3-2) with TRBJ2-1; 11 nucleotides match TRBD1. The germline CDR1 and CDR2 sequences are LGHDT and YNNKEL (reference sequence). CDR3 length equals 17 residues. With V trimmed by 4 bases and J by 6 bases, 11 bases remained unmatched. CDR3 sequence (DNA): TGTGCCAGCAGCCCCCGCCCAGGGACAGGGGGGAGCAATGAGCAGTTCTTC. This sequence encodes CASSPRPGTGGSNEQFF.